The 3 T cell receptor beta chains below come from one sample, sequenced in a study of T cell repertoires in cytomegalovirus infection. TCRdb reprocessed the reads with MiXCR, giving one entry per CDR3 protein. In the table there are about 310,000 distinct CDR3 sequences, about a sixth of which are singletons. The sample was PBMCs. The receptor source for this set is a human donor in good health (CMV status not recorded). Some clones in this sample may be carry-over from other donors' samples.

There are a few counts of this clonotype. The chain employs TRBV7-8 and TRBJ2-7; TRBD2 might be the D (6 bases). Germline assignment: CDR1 SGHVS and CDR2 FQNEAQ. This CDR3 spans 15 amino acids. V shed 5 bases and J shed 3 bases, with 17 bases lying between them. CDR3 loop: CASSPSGRRYYEQYF. The CDR3 DNA reads TGTGCCAGCAGCCCAAGCGGGCGTCGCTACTACGAGCAGTACTTC.

This chain uses TRBV15 with TRBJ1-1; D ambiguous. The CDR3 consists of 14 residues. CDR1 and CDR2 from the germline V gene are LNHNV and YYDKDF (reference sequence). V gave up 0 bases and J gave up 8 bases, with 13 bases separating them. The CDR3 sequence: CATSRENFAGEAFF. Here the CDR3 DNA reads TGTGCCACCAGCAGAGAAAACTTCGCGGGAGAAGCTTTCTTT.

This clonotype was recorded at least ten times. The V and J genes are TRBV7-2 and TRBJ1-5; 7 nucleotides line up with TRBD1. Trimming at V came to 6 bases and at J to 0 bases, leaving 8 bases not matched to a gene. The CDR3 sequence is 16 residues long. Per germline, CDR1 SGHTA and CDR2 FQGNSA. CDR3 sequence: CASSPQGGTSNQPQHF. The CDR3 nucleotides are TGTGCCAGCAGTCCCCAGGGGGGAACTAGCAATCAGCCCCAGCATTTT. The full variable domain, with the rest looked up from reference TRBV7-2 and TRBJ1-5, is GAGVSQSPSNKVTEKGKDVELRCDPISGHTALYWYRQSLGQGLEFLIYFQGNSAPDKSGLPSDRFSAERTGGSVSTLTIQRTQQEDSAVYLCASSPQGGTSNQPQHFGDGTRLSIL.